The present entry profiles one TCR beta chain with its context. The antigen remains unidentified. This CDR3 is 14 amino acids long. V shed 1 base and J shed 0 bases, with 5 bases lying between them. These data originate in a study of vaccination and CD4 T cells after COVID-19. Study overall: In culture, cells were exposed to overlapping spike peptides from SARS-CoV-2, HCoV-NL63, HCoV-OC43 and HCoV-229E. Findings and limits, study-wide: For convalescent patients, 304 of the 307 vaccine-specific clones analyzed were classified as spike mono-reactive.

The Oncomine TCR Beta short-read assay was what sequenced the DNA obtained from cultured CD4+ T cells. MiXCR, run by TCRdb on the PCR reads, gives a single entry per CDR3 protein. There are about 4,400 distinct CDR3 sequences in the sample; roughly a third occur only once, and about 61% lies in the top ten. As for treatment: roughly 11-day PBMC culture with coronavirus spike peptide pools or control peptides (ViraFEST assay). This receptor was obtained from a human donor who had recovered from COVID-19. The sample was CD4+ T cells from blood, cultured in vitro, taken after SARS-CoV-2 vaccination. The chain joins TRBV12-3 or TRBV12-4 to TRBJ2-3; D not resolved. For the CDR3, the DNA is TGTGCCAGCAGTTTAGACAGTAGCACAGATACGCAGTATTTT. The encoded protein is CASSLDSSTDTQYF.